The 29 T cell receptor beta chains below were found in one sample sequenced in a study of regulatory dendritic cells for organ transplantation. These receptors are not linked to any known antigen. Clones were sequenced by immunoSEQ multiplex PCR, and TCRdb holds only the in-frame ones, with some missing. Of around 20,000 clones listed, over 75% are singletons. Allogeneic regulatory or mature dendritic cells were co-cultured for roughly five days with CFSE-labeled sorted T cells at 1:10. Material: naive CD4+ T cells from blood cultured with regulatory dendritic cells. Subset meaning: CD45RA+ naive T cells. Receptors were obtained from a human donor in good health.

V gene TRBV4-1 combines with J gene TRBJ1-1; TRBD1 is a possible D gene (5 bases). CDR1 is MGHRA, CDR2 YSYEKL, per germline. The length of the CDR3 is 16 residues. The V gene lost 0 bases and the J gene lost 3 bases, with 14 bases spanning the gap. The CDR3 protein is CASSQDYMEGYTEAFF. In nucleotides, the CDR3 is TGCGCCAGCAGCCAAGACTACATGGAGGGGTACACTGAAGCTTTCTTT.

The gene calls are TRBV28 and TRBJ2-2; possibly TRBD2 for D (6 bases). This CDR3 region has 16 residues. V lost 6 bases to trimming and J lost 5 bases, with 19 bases between them. CDR1 is MDHEN and CDR2 is SYDVKM in the germline V gene. This chain's CDR3 is CASRAGRSTGTGELFF. The CDR3 DNA reads as TGTGCCAGCAGGGCTGGGAGGTCAACTGGTACCGGGGAGCTGTTTTTT.

The gene calls are TRBV4-3 and TRBJ1-5; D not resolved. Between the trimmed V and J ends, which lost 5 bases and 1 base, there was a span of 6 bases. CDR1 LGHNA and CDR2 YSLEER come from the germline V gene. This CDR3 has 13 amino acids. The CDR3: CASSLGSNQPQHF. CDR3 DNA: TGCGCCAGCAGCTTGGGGAGCAATCAGCCCCAGCATTTT.

This chain joins TRBV5-1 and TRBJ2-7, with D tentatively TRBD2 (6 bases). Trimming took off 3 bases at V and 3 bases at J, with 10 bases between the two ends. The CDR3 contains 13 residues. The germline gives CDR1 SGHRS, CDR2 YFSETQ. The CDR3 sequence: CASSSGTDYEQYF. CDR3 sequence (DNA): TGCGCCAGCAGCTCTGGGACTGACTACGAGCAGTACTTC.

V gene TRBV2 combines with J gene TRBJ2-7; 11 bases are shared with TRBD2. This CDR3 spans 14 amino acids. J lost 5 bases, V lost 6 bases, and 6 bases had no gene match. CDR1 and CDR2 from the germline V gene are SNHLY and FYNNEI. The CDR3 reads CASRLAGVRHEQYF. The CDR3 nucleotides are TGTGCCAGCAGACTAGCGGGGGTAAGACACGAGCAGTACTTC.

The chain uses TRBV7-2 and TRBJ2-7; D is perhaps TRBD2 (7 bases). The length of the CDR3 is 14 residues. Germline V CDR1 and CDR2: SGHTA, FQGNSA. V was trimmed by 5 bases and J by 6 bases, leaving 17 bases between them. CDR3 region: CASSPSTGGREQYF. As DNA, the CDR3 is TGTGCCAGCAGCCCTAGTACCGGGGGGCGCGAGCAGTACTTC.

The gene calls are TRBV7-9 and TRBJ2-1, with 10 bases that match TRBD2. The CDR3 is 14 residues long. V lost 2 bases to trimming and J lost 6 bases; unmatched junction nucleotides: 1. The germline gives CDR1 SEHNR, CDR2 FQNEAQ (reference sequence). DNA for the CDR3: TGTGCCAGCAGCTTAACTAGCGGGGTCAATGAGCAGTTCTTC. This sequence encodes CASSLTSGVNEQFF.

The V call is TRBV6-1, the J call TRBJ2-5; D perhaps matches TRBD1 (6 bases). The CDR3 runs to 15 residues. Germline values: CDR1 MNHNS, CDR2 SASEGT. The germline V and J ends were trimmed by 2 bases and 5 bases, with 15 bases remaining between them. The CDR3 sequence: CASSEMQGLWETQYF. The CDR3 DNA sequence: TGTGCCAGCAGTGAAATGCAGGGGCTCTGGGAGACCCAGTACTTC.

The chain is built from TRBV4-1 and TRBJ2-3, with unresolved D. Trimming pared 8 bases from V and 7 bases from J, leaving 16 bases between. The CDR3 has 13 residues. Germline V CDR1 and CDR2: MGHRA, YSYEKL. DNA of the CDR3: TGCGCCAGCGGCTTCGATGGGTCAAATACGCAGTATTTT. It translates to CASGFDGSNTQYF.

This rearrangement joins TRBV30 to TRBJ1-1; D uncertain. Germline CDR1 reads GTSNPN; CDR2 reads SVGIG (reference sequence). The length of the CDR3 is 16 residues. The V and J ends lost 5 bases and 6 bases respectively, with 25 bases between them. The CDR3 is CAWVEQVLVRSAEAFF. The DNA of the CDR3 is TGTGCCTGGGTAGAGCAGGTCCTTGTGAGGAGCGCTGAAGCTTTCTTT.

This clone was counted only a few times. The chain couples TRBV2 to TRBJ2-1; 9 nucleotides line up with TRBD1. This CDR3 comprises 13 residues. Germline V gives CDR1 SNHLY, CDR2 FYNNEI. V lost 7 bases and J lost 5; bases outside the gene matches: 3. The CDR3 sequence: CASIRTGDNEQFF. The CDR3 DNA reads TGTGCCAGCATCAGGACAGGGGACAATGAGCAGTTCTTC.

The chain uses TRBV5-1 and TRBJ2-4, with a tentative D call TRBD1 (5 bases). The V gene lost 4 bases and the J gene lost 7 bases, with 12 bases spanning the gap. The CDR3 runs 13 residues. CDR1 is SGHRS, CDR2 YFSETQ, per germline. CDR3 loop: CASSPPDTNIQYF. The CDR3 DNA reads TGCGCCAGCAGCCCCCCGGACACCAACATTCAGTACTTC.

The chain links TRBV4-3 to TRBJ2-2, with a possible D match to TRBD2 (6 bases). From germline, CDR1 is LGHNA and CDR2 YSLEER. This CDR3 has 15 amino acids. Trimming took off 1 base at V and 3 bases at J, with 9 bases between the two ends. DNA of the CDR3: TGCGCCAGCAGCCAAGCAGGCGGGGACACCGGGGAGCTGTTTTTT. Translation: CASSQAGGDTGELFF.

This clone was counted between two and nine times. The chain is built from TRBV28 and TRBJ1-2; TRBD1 matches at 7 bases. Germline V gene data show CDR1 as MDHEN and CDR2 as SYDVKM. The CDR3 length is 14 residues. The V segment lost 4 bases and the J segment 3 bases; nucleotides outside the gene matches: 5. The CDR3 protein is CASSSGGLDYGYTF. CDR3 in DNA: TGTGCCAGCAGTTCAGGGGGTTTAGACTATGGCTACACCTTC.

The gene calls are TRBV5-8 and TRBJ2-1; 11 nucleotides match TRBD2. V lost 1 base, J lost 0 bases, and 6 bases stayed unmatched. This CDR3 is built from 18 residues. CDR1 SGHTS and CDR2 YDEGEE come from the germline V gene. CDR3 DNA: TGTGCCAGCAGCTTGTTTGCTAGCGGGGGGTACTCCTACAATGAGCAGTTCTTC. Translation: CASSLFASGGYSYNEQFF.

The gene calls are TRBV7-6 and TRBJ2-3; D is ambiguous. V lost 1 base to trimming and J lost 10 bases, with 15 bases between them. This CDR3 contains 14 residues. Germline CDR1 SGHVS, CDR2 FNYEAQ. Here the CDR3 reads CASSLEFDVRSQYF. The CDR3 DNA reads TGTGCCAGCAGCTTAGAATTTGATGTCCGGTCGCAGTATTTT. The full variable domain, rest sourced from reference TRBV7-6 and TRBJ2-3, is GAGVSQSPRYKVTKRGQDVALRCDPISGHVSLYWYRQALGQGPEFLTYFNYEAQQDKSGLPNDRFSAERPEGSISTLTIQRTEQRDSAMYRCASSLEFDVRSQYFGPGTRLTVL.

This clone has more than one count but fewer than ten. J is TRBJ2-1 and V is TRBV7-2; D not certain. The CDR3 is 13 residues long. The germline CDR1 and CDR2 sequences are SGHTA and FQGNSA. V was trimmed by 1 base and J by 4 bases, leaving 5 bases between them. CDR3 in amino acids: CASSLGDYNEQFF. For the CDR3, the DNA is TGTGCCAGCAGCTTAGGGGATTACAATGAGCAGTTCTTC. Based on the CDR3 plus reference TRBV7-2 and TRBJ2-1, the full variable domain is GAGVSQSPSNKVTEKGKDVELRCDPISGHTALYWYRQSLGQGLEFLIYFQGNSAPDKSGLPSDRFSAERTGGSVSTLTIQRTQQEDSAVYLCASSLGDYNEQFFGPGTRLTVL.

This chain uses TRBV7-2 with TRBJ2-5; D is undetermined. Germline values: CDR1 SGHTA, CDR2 FQGNSA. Trimming took 2 bases from V and 1 from J, leaving 8 bases between them. The CDR3 contains 14 residues. CDR3 nucleotides: TGTGCCAGCAGCTTAATTAAGGTCCAAGAGACCCAGTACTTC. Amino acid sequence: CASSLIKVQETQYF.

The chain recombines TRBV7-9 with TRBJ1-2, with a weak D call TRBD1 (5 bases). The CDR3 is made up of 15 amino acids. V lost 5 bases, J lost 3 bases, and 16 bases lay in between. Per the germline V gene, CDR1 is SEHNR and CDR2 is FQNEAQ (reference sequence). The CDR3: CASSPTQGGYYGYTF. The CDR3 DNA is TGTGCCAGCAGCCCAACCCAGGGCGGCTACTATGGCTACACCTTC.

This rearrangement joins TRBV6-5 to TRBJ2-1; D is unresolved. CDR1 is MNHEY and CDR2 is SVGAGI in the germline V gene. Trimming removed 6 bases from V and 2 bases from J, with 8 bases in between. The CDR3 contains 13 residues. Written as DNA, the CDR3 is TGTGCCAGCAGGGAAATTGCCTACAATGAGCAGTTCTTC. Translation: CASREIAYNEQFF.

V gene TRBV5-4 combines with J gene TRBJ2-1; 8 nucleotides match TRBD2. Germline trimming cut 0 bases from V and 2 bases from J; bases unmatched to any gene: 4. The CDR3 length is 16 residues. CDR1 is SGHNT and CDR2 is YYREEE in the germline V gene (reference sequence). The CDR3 DNA reads TGTGCCAGCAGCTTGGGTGCGGGGGGCGCCTACAATGAGCAGTTCTTC. This encodes CASSLGAGGAYNEQFF.

The J gene is TRBJ2-5, the V gene TRBV2; D may be TRBD1 (6 bases). The germline V gene encodes CDR1 SNHLY and CDR2 FYNNEI. This CDR3 spans 13 amino acids. Trimming pared 11 bases from V and 5 bases from J, leaving 18 bases between. The CDR3 sequence: CAAQDGGRETQYF. The CDR3 coding sequence is TGTGCCGCCCAAGATGGGGGCCGGGAGACCCAGTACTTC.

The chain joins TRBV28 to TRBJ1-3; 7 nucleotides align to TRBD1. Trimming at V came to 5 bases and at J to 0 bases, leaving 4 bases not matched to a gene. The CDR3 spans 15 residues. CDR1 is MDHEN and CDR2 is SYDVKM in the germline V gene. This CDR3 is CASSPDRVSGNTIYF. The CDR3 bases are TGTGCCAGCAGTCCAGACAGGGTCTCTGGAAACACCATATATTTT.

The J gene is TRBJ1-3, the V gene TRBV9; TRBD1 is a possible D gene (5 bases). The CDR3 contains 14 residues. CDR1 is SGDLS and CDR2 is YYNGEE in the germline V gene. Trimming took 3 bases from V and 1 from J, leaving 8 bases between them. The CDR3 coding sequence is TGTGCCAGCAGCGCGACAGTTTCTGGAAACACCATATATTTT. As protein: CASSATVSGNTIYF.

V usage is TRBV30 and J usage is TRBJ2-3; 12 bases match TRBD2. Looked up from germline, CDR1 is GTSNPN and CDR2 is SVGIG (reference sequence). This CDR3 is built from 15 residues. The V segment lost 0 bases and the J segment 6 bases; nucleotides outside the gene matches: 4. CDR3 coding DNA: TGTGCCTGGAGTGTTACTAGCGGGGGGAGGGATACGCAGTATTTT. Residues: CAWSVTSGGRDTQYF. Full variable domain (missing parts from reference TRBV30 and TRBJ2-3): SQTIHQWPATLVQPVGSPLSLECTVEGTSNPNLYWYRQAAGRGLQLLFYSVGIGQISSEVPQNLSASRPQDRQFILSSKKLLLSDSGFYLCAWSVTSGGRDTQYFGPGTRLTVL.

The J gene is TRBJ1-3, the V gene TRBV30; TRBD1 agrees at 11 bases. The junction had 4 bases not matched to a gene; V was cut back by 2 bases and J by 1 base. The CDR3 is made up of 16 amino acids. Germline CDR1 GTSNPN, CDR2 SVGIG (reference sequence). The CDR3 DNA reads TGTGCCTGGAGTTCCGGGACAGGGGGTTCTGGAAACACCATATATTTT. As protein: CAWSSGTGGSGNTIYF.

CDR3 loop: CASSLSVPDTQYF. The DNA for the CDR3 is TGTGCCAGCAGTTTATCTGTCCCGGATACGCAGTATTTT. This chain uses TRBV28 with TRBJ2-3, with D unresolved. V was trimmed by 1 base and J by 6 bases, leaving 8 bases between them. Germline CDR1 is MDHEN and CDR2 is SYDVKM. CDR3 length: 13 amino acids.

V is TRBV7-9 and J is TRBJ1-5; the match to TRBD1 covers 8 bases. Germline lookup yields CDR1 SEHNR and CDR2 FQNEAQ (reference sequence). The ends lost 1 base at V and 5 bases at J; junction bases unmatched: 7. This CDR3 is built from 16 residues. The CDR3 DNA reads as TGTGCCAGCAGCTTAGAGGCAGGGGGCGTTGATCAGCCCCAGCATTTT. Translated, it gives CASSLEAGGVDQPQHF.

The chain is built from TRBV4-1 and TRBJ1-4; D is perhaps TRBD1 (6 bases). Trimming stripped 2 bases from V and 0 bases from J, with 16 bases between. CDR1 and CDR2 from the germline V gene are MGHRA and YSYEKL. This CDR3 is built from 18 residues. CDR3 nucleotide sequence: TGCGCCAGCAGCCAAACAAGAAGAAGGGGGACAACTAATGAAAAACTGTTTTTT. The encoded protein is CASSQTRRRGTTNEKLFF.